The sequence of this T cell receptor beta chain was determined in a study of cytomegalovirus exposure and HLA in healthy donors. PCR was performed using 60 Vbeta and 13 Jbeta primers. Sequenced by immunoSEQ multiplex PCR; TCRdb stores in-frame clones only, minus some. The sample consists of roughly 240,000 clones, around 80% of them appearing once. This clone came up a few times. Germline assignment: CDR1 MGHRA and CDR2 YSYEKL. The CDR3 has 17 amino acids. Deletions cut 3 bases from V and 0 bases from J, with 15 bases between. This sequence originates from a boy between 5 and 17 years old in good health and CMV-seronegative. The chain uses TRBV4-1 and TRBJ2-1, with D maybe TRBD1 (6 bases). Sequencing was performed on PBMCs. DNA for the CDR3: TGCGCCAGCAGCCAGTACAGGGCCCCGAGCTCCTACAATGAGCAGTTCTTC. This codes for CASSQYRAPSSYNEQFF.